This T cell receptor (beta chain) was identified during a study of blood T cell repertoires in COVID-19. Study as a whole: The origin of the acute and convalescent COVID-19 samples was the United States, Italy and Spain. PBMCs, B-cell-depleted T cells, or T cells provided the cDNA or gDNA that made up the material.

The V end was cut by 8 bases, the J end by 2 bases, with 10 bases between. Germline CDR1 MDHEN, CDR2 SYDVKM. CDR3 size: 12 residues. As handled by the study authors: By means of reference gene primer amplification, nucleated cell counts were estimated. The protocol was immunoSEQ multiplex PCR, while the TCRdb copy is restricted to in-frame clones and leaves out a portion. V, J and clone size derive from that table, while D and trimming were established from the DNA sequence. Among 200,000 to 250,000 clones listed, 79% were seen once. In its sample, this clone was seen a few times. This chain links TRBV28 with TRBJ2-7; possible D gene TRBD2, 6 bases. This receptor was identified in a woman aged 40 to 55 with active or convalescent COVID-19. Sequencing was done on a sample of peripheral blood. The CDR3 region is CASVGGAYEQYF. CDR3 DNA sequence: TGTGCCAGCGTCGGGGGTGCCTACGAGCAGTACTTC.